The 29 T cell receptor beta chains below come from one sample, sequenced in a study of T-cell reconstitution after alpha-beta-depleted transplantation in children. Unique molecular identifiers were incorporated during preparation of the TCRbeta library. TCRdb passed the PCR reads through MiXCR, listing each CDR3 protein once. This table holds 600,000 or so distinct CDR3 sequences, roughly 23% found once. The source was PBMCs, mostly from graft donor cells, collected 360 days after TCRalphabeta/CD19-depleted stem cell transplant. All receptors come from a boy in the first two years of life who had a stem cell transplant for acute myeloid leukemia, so the T cells may come from the graft donor.

There are many counts of this clonotype. This rearrangement joins TRBV20-1 to TRBJ2-5; D is undetermined. CDR3 length: 13 residues. The germline V and J ends were trimmed by 6 bases and 4 bases, with 15 bases remaining between them. Germline V gene lookup returns CDR1 DFQATT and CDR2 SNEGSKA (reference sequence). The CDR3 reads CSAALRLGETQYF. The CDR3 region has the DNA TGCAGTGCCGCGTTACGGCTGGGAGAGACCCAGTACTTC.

There are a few counts of this clonotype. The chain couples TRBV9 to TRBJ2-3; TRBD2 matches 7 bases. Germline-derived CDR1 and CDR2 are SGDLS and YYNGEE. The CDR3 has 14 residues. The junction had 8 bases not matched to a gene; V was cut back by 4 bases and J by 6 bases. The CDR3 loop is CASSPSGVGDTQYF. CDR3 nucleotide sequence: TGTGCCAGCAGCCCGAGCGGGGTCGGGGATACGCAGTATTTT.

This clonotype was counted many times. This chain uses TRBV29-1 with TRBJ2-1, with D unresolved. Trimming removed 4 bases at V and 0 bases at J, with 10 bases between. CDR1 and CDR2 from the germline V gene are SQVTM and ANQGSEA. This CDR3 region has 14 residues. The CDR3 DNA reads TGCAGCGTTGGACTCGCTAGCTCCTACAATGAGCAGTTCTTC. Translation gives CSVGLASSYNEQFF.

The chain recombines TRBV20-1 with TRBJ2-1; D perhaps matches TRBD2 (5 bases). This CDR3 has 14 residues. V lost 7 bases to trimming and J lost 0 bases, with 13 bases between them. Germline-derived CDR1 and CDR2 are DFQATT and SNEGSKA (reference sequence). The CDR3 DNA follows: TGCAGTGAAGGCGGACTGAGCTCCTACAATGAGCAGTTCTTC. This encodes CSEGGLSSYNEQFF.

This clonotype was found many times. The chain uses TRBV28 and TRBJ1-1; a weak D match, TRBD1 (6 bases). Trimming took off 4 bases at V and 2 bases at J, with 11 bases between the two ends. The germline V gene encodes CDR1 MDHEN and CDR2 SYDVKM. The CDR3 totals 14 residues. In DNA, the CDR3 is TGTGCCAGCAGTTCGGGGGCGGACAACACTGAAGCTTTCTTT. This codes for CASSSGADNTEAFF.

The CDR3 DNA follows: TGTGCCAGCAGCTGGGGACTAGCGGGGCCCCCCCCCGAGCAGTACTTC. Translated, it gives CASSWGLAGPPPEQYF. The chain links TRBV5-5 to TRBJ2-7; 13 bases fit TRBD2. The CDR3 is made up of 16 amino acids. Germline V lookup: CDR1 SGHKS, CDR2 YYEKEE (reference sequence). J was trimmed by 6 bases and V by 3 bases; bases with no gene match: 9.

The chain joins TRBV2 to TRBJ2-7, with a tentative D call TRBD2 (7 bases). V lost 3 bases and J 0 bases, leaving 15 bases between the germline ends. The CDR3 spans 16 residues. Germline V gene lookup returns CDR1 SNHLY and CDR2 FYNNEI. As DNA, the CDR3 is TGTGCCAGCAGTGAGAGGGGGGGCCCCACCTCCTACGAGCAGTACTTC. This encodes CASSERGGPTSYEQYF. Together with reference TRBV2 and TRBJ2-7, the CDR3 gives the full variable domain: EPEVTQTPSHQVTQMGQEVILRCVPISNHLYFYWYRQILGQKVEFLVSFYNNEISEKSEIFDDQFSVERPDGSNFTLKIRSTKLEDSAMYFCASSERGGPTSYEQYFGPGTRLTVT.

V and J are TRBV20-1 and TRBJ2-7, with D unresolved. The CDR3 totals 12 residues. Trimming left V 3 bases short and J 4 bases short, with 10 bases between. Germline-derived CDR1 and CDR2 are DFQATT and SNEGSKA (reference sequence). The CDR3 bases are TGCAGTGCTAGTGATGGGCCTTACGAGCAGTACTTC. Translating it yields CSASDGPYEQYF.

As for this clonotype: Just one base apart from a much larger clone, this may be a read error. This rearrangement joins TRBV6-2 or TRBV6-3 to TRBJ2-7; the D is unclear. Trimming removed 5 bases from V and 3 bases from J, with 5 bases in between. Germline CDR1 reads MNHEY; CDR2 reads SVGEGT. The CDR3 has 11 residues. CDR3 loop: CASSPYYEQYF. The CDR3 DNA sequence: TGTGCCAGCAGTCCCTACTACGAGCAGTACTTC.

This clonotype was seen a few times. V usage is TRBV21-1 and J usage is TRBJ1-1. TRBV21-1 is a pseudogene locus. This CDR3 spans 11 amino acids. Here the CDR3 DNA reads TGTGCCAGCAGCAAAGCTTGTGAAGCTTTCTTT. Protein product: CASSKACEAFF.

V and J are TRBV6-4 and TRBJ2-2; D tentatively fits TRBD1 or TRBD2 (5 bases each). V was pared by 9 bases and J by 0 bases, with 11 bases between. This CDR3 region has 14 residues. Germline V gene data show CDR1 as MRHNA and CDR2 as SNTAGT. The CDR3 region is CARGDLANTGELFF. DNA of the CDR3: TGTGCCAGGGGGGACCTCGCGAACACCGGGGAGCTGTTTTTT.

This clonotype was seen ten or more times. The V and J genes are TRBV29-1 and TRBJ1-1; no reliable D call. The V and J ends lost 4 bases and 2 bases respectively, with 14 bases between them. The CDR3 covers 14 residues. The germline V gene encodes CDR1 SQVTM and CDR2 ANQGSEA. CDR3 protein: CSVAGGGINTEAFF. CDR3 bases: TGCAGCGTTGCAGGTGGAGGCATAAACACTGAAGCTTTCTTT.

The genes are TRBV5-6 and TRBJ1-2, with 7 bases lining up with TRBD1. Per germline, CDR1 SGHDT and CDR2 YYEEEE. V lost 1 base and J lost 7; bases outside the gene matches: 10. CDR3 length: 15 amino acids. CDR3 residues: CASSLRTGLFGGYTF. The CDR3 DNA is TGTGCCAGCAGCTTGAGGACAGGATTATTCGGTGGCTACACCTTC.

The rearrangement uses TRBV7-9 and TRBJ2-1; possible D gene TRBD2, 6 bases. V lost 5 bases, J lost 0 bases, and 17 bases lay in between. The CDR3 extends over 17 amino acids. Germline CDR1 and CDR2: SEHNR and FQNEAQ (reference sequence). The CDR3 loop is CASSVYSGTLSYNEQFF. As DNA, the CDR3 is TGTGCCAGCAGCGTCTATTCAGGGACTCTCTCCTACAATGAGCAGTTCTTC.

A few counts support this clonotype. The chain carries TRBV20-1 and TRBJ2-7; D is uncertain. V shed 6 bases and J shed 3 bases, with 12 bases lying between them. The germline CDR1 and CDR2 sequences are DFQATT and SNEGSKA (reference sequence). The CDR3 spans 12 residues. The CDR3 sequence: CSAAGQYYEQYF. CDR3 DNA: TGCAGTGCCGCTGGGCAGTACTACGAGCAGTACTTC.

In its sample, this clonotype was seen a few times. The rearrangement joins TRBV7-2 to TRBJ2-1; D gene uncertain. The CDR3 runs 17 residues. Trimming took 5 bases from V and 1 from J, leaving 18 bases between them. Germline V gene lookup returns CDR1 SGHTA and CDR2 FQGNSA. The CDR3 nucleotides are TGTGCCAGCAGCCGAAGGACGCCGCGAGTATCCTACAATGAGCAGTTCTTC. Its protein is CASSRRTPRVSYNEQFF.

This clonotype appeared many times. This chain joins TRBV29-1 and TRBJ2-6; 7 bases fit TRBD1. The V gene end was trimmed by 6 bases and the J gene end by 0 bases; junction bases not matched to a gene: 8. The CDR3 has 16 amino acids. Germline assignment: CDR1 SQVTM and CDR2 ANQGSEA. CDR3 sequence reads: CSVEWDSYSGANVLTF. CDR3 nucleotide sequence: TGCAGCGTCGAGTGGGACAGCTACTCTGGGGCCAACGTCCTGACTTTC. Full variable domain (remainder filled in from reference TRBV29-1 and TRBJ2-6): SAVISQKPSRDICQRGTSLTIQCQVDSQVTMMFWYRQQPGQSLTLIATANQGSEATYESGFVIDKFPISRPNLTFSTLTVSNMSPEDSSIYLCSVEWDSYSGANVLTFGAGSRLTVL.

As concerns this clonotype: This may be a read error: a much more frequent sequence differs by one nucleotide. The chain couples TRBV20-1 to TRBJ1-1; D uncertain. Per the germline V gene, CDR1 is DFQATT and CDR2 is SNEGSKA (reference sequence). This CDR3 is 8 amino acids long. The CDR3 protein is CSARGAIF. The CDR3 bases are TGCAGTGCTAGAGGAGCTATCTTT.

The V gene is TRBV20-1, the J gene TRBJ2-1, with TRBD2 matching over 8 bases. J lost 2 bases, V lost 3 bases, and 6 bases had no gene match. Germline-derived CDR1 and CDR2 are DFQATT and SNEGSKA (reference sequence). This CDR3 is 15 amino acids long. In nucleotides, the CDR3 is TGCAGTGCTAGGGTTTCAGCGGGGGCCTACAATGAGCAGTTCTTC. It encodes CSARVSAGAYNEQFF.

This clonotype has a count of ten or more. This chain joins TRBV7-9 and TRBJ2-1; 9 nucleotides line up with TRBD2. CDR1 is SEHNR, CDR2 FQNEAQ, per germline (reference sequence). V trimming: 5 bases; J trimming: 8 bases; junction bases outside the gene matches: 10. This CDR3 has 15 residues. CDR3 in amino acids: CASSIPGLAVDEQFF. The CDR3 nucleotides read TGTGCCAGCAGCATTCCGGGACTAGCAGTCGATGAGCAGTTCTTC.

This clonotype was counted only a few times. The chain joins TRBV20-1 to TRBJ2-3; D is possibly TRBD2 (7 bases). V shed 3 bases and J shed 4 bases, with 17 bases lying between them. The CDR3 has 15 residues. Germline lookup yields CDR1 DFQATT and CDR2 SNEGSKA (reference sequence). CDR3 sequence: CSASLGGGLADTQYF. CDR3 in DNA: TGCAGTGCTAGCCTTGGCGGGGGCCTGGCAGATACGCAGTATTTT.

This clonotype showed up just once. V is TRBV11-2 and J is TRBJ1-1, with D tentatively TRBD1 (5 bases). Germline V gene data show CDR1 as SGHAT and CDR2 as FQNNGV. This CDR3 has 13 residues. V lost 0 bases, J lost 8 bases, and 10 bases lay in between. CDR3 DNA sequence: TGTGCCAGCAGCTTAGATCGCCAGGGCGAAGCTTTCTTT. Translation: CASSLDRQGEAFF.

The chain combines TRBV5-6 with TRBJ1-1, with TRBD1 identical over 7 bases. The CDR3 consists of 12 residues. CDR1 and CDR2 from the germline V gene are SGHDT and YYEEEE. Trimming took 2 bases from V and 7 from J; bases not matched to a gene: 2. The CDR3 here is CASSFRTGEAFF. The CDR3 nucleotides are TGTGCCAGCAGCTTCCGGACAGGTGAAGCTTTCTTT. Complete variable domain (other parts from reference TRBV5-6 and TRBJ1-1): DAGVTQSPTHLIKTRGQQVTLRCSPKSGHDTVSWYQQALGQGPQFIFQYYEEEERQRGNFPDRFSGHQFPNYSSELNVNALLLGDSALYLCASSFRTGEAFFGQGTRLTVV.

This sequence joins TRBV4-3 and TRBJ2-7, with TRBD2 as a possible D gene (5 bases). The germline CDR1 and CDR2 sequences are LGHNA and YSLEER. V lost 0 bases and J lost 6, with 15 bases in between. The CDR3 is made up of 15 amino acids. The CDR3 sequence: CASSQDLRGGVEQYF. CDR3 nucleotides: TGCGCCAGCAGCCAAGATCTACGGGGTGGGGTCGAGCAGTACTTC.

This CDR3 reads CSVPRGPYQGNTEAFF. The CDR3 region has the DNA TGCAGCGTCCCCCGGGGGCCATATCAAGGGAACACTGAAGCTTTCTTT. V and J are TRBV29-1 and TRBJ1-1; tentatively, D is TRBD1 (6 bases). The germline gives CDR1 SQVTM, CDR2 ANQGSEA. The V and J ends lost 6 bases and 1 base respectively, with 21 bases between them. This CDR3 has 16 amino acids.

This clonotype has ten or more counts. The chain carries TRBV20-1 and TRBJ1-3, with TRBD1 matching over 8 bases. J lost 2 bases, V lost 6 bases, and 3 bases had no gene match. In germline, CDR1 is DFQATT, CDR2 SNEGSKA (reference sequence). The CDR3 sequence is 13 residues long. DNA for the CDR3: TGCAGTGCCTCGGACAGGGCTGGAAACACCATATATTTT. Protein sequence: CSASDRAGNTIYF.

The chain combines TRBV10-3 with TRBJ2-6; D unresolved. Germline-derived CDR1 and CDR2 are ENHRY and SYGVKD. Trimming removed 4 bases at V and 0 bases at J, with 10 bases between. This CDR3 comprises 16 residues. The CDR3 region has the DNA TGTGCCATCAGTGGACAAAGCCACTCTGGGGCCAACGTCCTGACTTTC. Translation: CAISGQSHSGANVLTF.

V usage is TRBV6-1 and J usage is TRBJ1-6, with 9 bases identical to TRBD1. V was clipped by 5 bases and J by 8 bases; unmatched bases: 7. Looked up from germline, CDR1 is MNHNS and CDR2 is SASEGT. This CDR3 spans 15 amino acids. The CDR3, as DNA: TGTGCCAGCAGTATCTGGGACAGGGCGGATTCACCCCTCCACTTT. Translation gives CASSIWDRADSPLHF.

This clonotype was counted ten times or more. The chain links TRBV29-1 to TRBJ2-1; TRBD1 or TRBD2 may be the D gene (6 bases each). Trimming took off 3 bases at V and 5 bases at J, with 20 bases between the two ends. CDR1 is SQVTM and CDR2 is ANQGSEA in the germline V gene. The CDR3 runs to 16 residues. The CDR3 reads CSVEGVGGGLDNEQFF. The DNA for the CDR3 is TGCAGCGTTGAGGGGGTGGGTGGGGGGCTCGACAATGAGCAGTTCTTC.